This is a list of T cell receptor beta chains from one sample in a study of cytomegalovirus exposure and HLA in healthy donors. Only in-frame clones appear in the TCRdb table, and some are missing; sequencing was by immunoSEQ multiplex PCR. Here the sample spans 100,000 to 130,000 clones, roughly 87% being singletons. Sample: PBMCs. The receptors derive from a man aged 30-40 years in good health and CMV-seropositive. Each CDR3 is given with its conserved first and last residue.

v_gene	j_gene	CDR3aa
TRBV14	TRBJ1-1	CASSQENGGDRVRNTEAFF
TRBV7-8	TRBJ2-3	CASSQLAGRADTQYF
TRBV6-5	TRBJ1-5	CASSYDRNQPQHF
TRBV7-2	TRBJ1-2	CASSFNRVVGYTF
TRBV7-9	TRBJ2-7	CASQQGQGEQYF
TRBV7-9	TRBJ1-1	CASLKAGMGAEAFF
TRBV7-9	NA	CASSPKDSRIYEQYF
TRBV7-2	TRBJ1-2	CASSFPRVEYGYTF
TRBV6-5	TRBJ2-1	CASRLGNLNEQFF
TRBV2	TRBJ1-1	CASSLDRGNTEAFF
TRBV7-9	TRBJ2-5	CATSSEGAGGKETQYF
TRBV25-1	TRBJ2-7	CASRDGGVRSYEQYF
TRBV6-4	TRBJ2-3	CASSDGAVGTDTQYF
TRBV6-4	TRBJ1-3	CASSDPRGQDHSGNTIYF
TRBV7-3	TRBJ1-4	CASSGPRECVSVKEKLFF
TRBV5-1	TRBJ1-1	CASSSGDRKMNTEAFF
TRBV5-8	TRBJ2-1	CASRPSGGAVEQFF
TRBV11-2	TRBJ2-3	CASSEWTRADTQYF
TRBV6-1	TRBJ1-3	CASSEAHGSSGNTIYF
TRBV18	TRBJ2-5	CASSPLSGTQETQYF
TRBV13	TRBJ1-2	CASSVDLDSHYGYTF
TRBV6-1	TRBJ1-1	CASSDQGMNTEAFF
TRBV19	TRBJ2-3	CASTGQGKADTQYF
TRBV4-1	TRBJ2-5	CASSPSAGLETQYF
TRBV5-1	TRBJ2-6	CASSLLQRGLSGANVLTF
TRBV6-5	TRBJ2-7	CASSYGADPGYEQYF
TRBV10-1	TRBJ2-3	CASNARYHTDTQYF
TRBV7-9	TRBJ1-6	CASSLGTGGSPLHF
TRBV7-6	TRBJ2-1	CASSSDGTGGYNEQFF
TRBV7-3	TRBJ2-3	CASSLRGGGAPDTQYF
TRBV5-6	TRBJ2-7	CASSRRARRAEQYF
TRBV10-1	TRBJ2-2	CASRESQGGTGELFF
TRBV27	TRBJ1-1	CASSLSGGALTEAFF
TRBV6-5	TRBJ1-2	CASSQGVFDYGYTF
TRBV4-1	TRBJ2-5	CASSQGLAGEGTQYF